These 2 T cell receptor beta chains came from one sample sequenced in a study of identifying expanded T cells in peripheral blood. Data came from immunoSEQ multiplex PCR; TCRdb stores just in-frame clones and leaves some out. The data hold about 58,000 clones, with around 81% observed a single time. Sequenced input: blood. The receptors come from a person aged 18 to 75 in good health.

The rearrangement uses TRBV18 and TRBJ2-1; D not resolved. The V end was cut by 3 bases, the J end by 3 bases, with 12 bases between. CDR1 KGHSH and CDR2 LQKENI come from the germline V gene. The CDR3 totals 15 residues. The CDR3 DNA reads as TGTGCCAGCTCACCGAAAGGGAACGGCTACAATGAGCAGTTCTTC. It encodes CASSPKGNGYNEQFF.

In DNA, the CDR3 is TGTGCCAGCAGCCCCGGGACAGGGCTCAACGAGCAGTACGTC. It translates to CASSPGTGLNEQYV. The rearrangement links TRBV27 to TRBJ2-7; 9 nucleotides line up with TRBD1. Germline CDR1 is MNHEY and CDR2 is SMNVEV (reference sequence). J was trimmed by 5 bases and V by 6 bases; bases with no gene match: 8. This CDR3 comprises 14 residues.